This T cell receptor beta chain was found in a study of T cell clonotyping in hematopoietic cell transplantation. Study-wide background: Recipient samples before transplant were obtained post-cytoreduction.

Clones were sequenced by immunoSEQ multiplex PCR, and TCRdb holds only the in-frame ones, with some missing. This sample has roughly 50,000 clones, with around 86% found just once. Whole-study results and caveats: At the given depth, recipient repertoires were over 95% de novo clonotypes. After transplant, recipient diversity fell while pathologically expanded clonotypes grew through day 180.

This clone was seen only a few times. The antigen remains unidentified. As to time point: recipient sample about 28 days before transplant, after cytoreduction. Germline V CDR1 and CDR2: SEHNR, FQNEAQ (reference sequence). There are 14 residues in the CDR3. Trimming left V 0 bases short and J 7 bases short, with 12 bases between. The chain recombines TRBV7-9 with TRBJ1-1, with D tentatively TRBD1 (5 bases). This specimen was peripheral blood mononuclear cells, taken before stem cell transplant. The TCR comes from a man in his sixties with biphenotypic leukemia. Some clones in this sample may be carry-over from other donors' samples. This chain's CDR3 is CASSLAVGLNEAFF. Written as DNA, the CDR3 is TGTGCCAGCAGCTTAGCGGTGGGGCTAAATGAAGCTTTCTTT.